This record concerns one T cell receptor beta chain sequence. This sample stems from a study of shared clonotypes between healthy human individuals. Replicate sorted-subset PCRs were loaded with approximately 200 ng DNA, about 31,000 T cell genomes. The assay was immunoSEQ multiplex PCR, and TCRdb's table has in-frame clones only and misses some. The top ten clones hold roughly 1.7% of a sample with millions of clones, under 95% of them seen once. Naive CD8 cells comprised CD45RO-negative, CCR7-positively selected cells, excluding terminally differentiated effector memory CD45RA+ cells. Those who donated, Caucasian adults without exception, all lived in Nashville, Tennessee. The CDR3 covers 16 residues. Trimming took off 2 bases at V and 4 bases at J, with 17 bases between the two ends. Per germline, CDR1 MNHEY and CDR2 SMNVEV (reference sequence).

This TCR was recovered from a man aged 18 to 30 in good health. Some clones in this sample may be carry-over from other donors' samples. Sequencing was performed on naive CD8+ T cells from PBMCs. The chain has TRBV27 and TRBJ1-1; D unresolved. The CDR3 sequence is CASSLSGNSVGTEAFF. The DNA for the CDR3 is TGTGCCAGCAGTTTAAGCGGGAACTCGGTCGGCACTGAAGCTTTCTTT.